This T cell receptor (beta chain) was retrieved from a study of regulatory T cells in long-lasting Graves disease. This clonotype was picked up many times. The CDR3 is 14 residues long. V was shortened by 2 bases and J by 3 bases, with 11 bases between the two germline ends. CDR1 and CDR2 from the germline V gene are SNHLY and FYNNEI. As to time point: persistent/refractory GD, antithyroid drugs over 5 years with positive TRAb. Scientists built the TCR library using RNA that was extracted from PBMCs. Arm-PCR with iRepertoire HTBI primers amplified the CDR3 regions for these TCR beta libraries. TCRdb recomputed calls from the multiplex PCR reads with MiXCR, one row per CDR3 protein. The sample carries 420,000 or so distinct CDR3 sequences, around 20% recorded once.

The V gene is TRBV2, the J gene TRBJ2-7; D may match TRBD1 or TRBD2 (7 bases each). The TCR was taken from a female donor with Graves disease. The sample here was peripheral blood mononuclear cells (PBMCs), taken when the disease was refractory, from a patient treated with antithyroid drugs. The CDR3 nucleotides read TGTGCCAGCAGTGAACGCAGGGGGGGCTACGAGCAGTACTTC. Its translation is CASSERRGGYEQYF.